The 6 T cell receptor beta chains below come from one sample, sequenced in a study of T cells after yellow fever vaccination. From the 5' RACE reads, TCRdb called clonotypes with MiXCR, one entry per CDR3 protein. The sample includes about 350,000 distinct CDR3 sequences, 11% of them seen just once. The sequenced sample was PBMCs, obtained on the day of the first yellow fever vaccination. The receptor set was obtained from a man younger than 35 who received the YFV17D yellow fever vaccine.

The sample holds a few counts of this clonotype. V and J are TRBV4-2 and TRBJ2-2; weak D call: TRBD1 (6 bases). Trimming shortened V by 2 bases and J by 2 bases, and 12 bases separated the two germline ends. CDR1 is LGHNA, CDR2 YNFKEQ, per germline. CDR3 length: 16 amino acids. For the CDR3, the DNA is TGTGCCAGCAGCCAAATGCGGACAGTTAACACCGGGGAGCTGTTTTTT. Amino acids: CASSQMRTVNTGELFF.

Ten or more counts support this clonotype. The chain couples TRBV7-9 to TRBJ1-4; 9 nucleotides align to TRBD1. The germline CDR1 and CDR2 sequences are SEHNR and FQNEAQ (reference sequence). This CDR3 is built from 14 residues. Trimming at V came to 5 bases and at J to 8 bases, leaving 6 bases not matched to a gene. In nucleotides, the CDR3 is TGTGCCAGCAGCAACACAGGGGGCGGCGAAAAACTGTTTTTT. It specifies CASSNTGGGEKLFF.

The chain has TRBV7-9 and TRBJ2-7; perhaps TRBD2 as D (5 bases). Germline loops: CDR1 SEHNR, CDR2 FQNEAQ (reference sequence). V was cut by 0 bases and J by 7 bases, with 13 bases left in between. This CDR3 contains 14 residues. In DNA, the CDR3 is TGTGCCAGCAGCTTAGCCGGGGAGCCACGGGAGCAGTACTTC. It specifies CASSLAGEPREQYF.

This clonotype was counted ten times or more. The chain combines TRBV5-1 with TRBJ2-3, with 12 bases that match TRBD2. CDR1 is SGHRS, CDR2 YFSETQ, per germline. Germline trimming cut 4 bases from V and 6 bases from J; bases unmatched to any gene: 3. The CDR3 extends over 14 amino acids. CDR3 sequence reads: CASSAGTSGDTQYF. The CDR3, as DNA: TGCGCCAGCAGCGCCGGGACTAGCGGGGATACGCAGTATTTT.

This rearrangement joins TRBV11-1 to TRBJ2-3; 10 positions agree with TRBD2. The CDR3 contains 15 residues. Trimming removed 5 bases from V and 6 bases from J; junction bases left unmatched: 8. Per the germline V gene, CDR1 is SGHAT and CDR2 is FQDESV (reference sequence). CDR3 sequence reads: CASSPNLAGVDTQYF. The CDR3 bases are TGTGCCAGCAGCCCTAACCTAGCGGGGGTTGATACGCAGTATTTT.

The chain combines TRBV21-1 with TRBJ2-7; TRBD1 is taken as the D call from the table, unchecked against the DNA. TRBV21-1 is a pseudogene segment. CDR3 size: 15 residues. CDR3 DNA sequence: TGTGCCAGCAGCATCCTCGCCCCTCAACACTACGAGCAGTACGTC. It translates to CASSILAPQHYEQYV.